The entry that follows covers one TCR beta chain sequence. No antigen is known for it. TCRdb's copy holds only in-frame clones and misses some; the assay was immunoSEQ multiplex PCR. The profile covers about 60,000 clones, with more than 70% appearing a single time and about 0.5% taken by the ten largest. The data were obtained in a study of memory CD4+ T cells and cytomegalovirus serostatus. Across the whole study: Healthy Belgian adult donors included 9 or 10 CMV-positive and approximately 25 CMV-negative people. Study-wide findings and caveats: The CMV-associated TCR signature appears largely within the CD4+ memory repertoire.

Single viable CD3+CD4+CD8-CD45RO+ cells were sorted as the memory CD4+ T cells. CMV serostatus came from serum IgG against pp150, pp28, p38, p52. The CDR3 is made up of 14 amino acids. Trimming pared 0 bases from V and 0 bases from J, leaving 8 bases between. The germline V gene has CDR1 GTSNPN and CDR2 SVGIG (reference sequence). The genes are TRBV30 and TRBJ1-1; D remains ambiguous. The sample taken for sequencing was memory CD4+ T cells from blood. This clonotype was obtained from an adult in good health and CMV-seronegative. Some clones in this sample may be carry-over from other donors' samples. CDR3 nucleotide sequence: TGTGCCTGGAGTGTACAGTCCCTGAACACTGAAGCTTTCTTT. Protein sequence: CAWSVQSLNTEAFF.